The next 5 T cell receptor beta chains were all read from a single sample in a study of blood T cell repertoires in COVID-19. Clones were sequenced by immunoSEQ multiplex PCR, and TCRdb holds only the in-frame ones, with some missing. The data hold 170,000 or so clones, with roughly 87% observed a single time. Material: PBMCs or T cells enriched from blood (not recorded which). The receptors derive from a woman between 50 and 59 years old who had recovered from COVID-19.

The chain joins TRBV30 to TRBJ2-3; 7 bases are shared with TRBD2. There are 15 residues in the CDR3. The germline V gene encodes CDR1 GTSNPN and CDR2 SVGIG (reference sequence). With V trimmed by 2 bases and J by 4 bases, 9 bases remained unmatched. The CDR3 sequence: CAWSLGGSRADTQYF. For the CDR3, the DNA is TGTGCCTGGAGTTTGGGCGGGAGCCGGGCAGATACGCAGTATTTT. Together with reference TRBV30 and TRBJ2-3, the CDR3 gives the full variable domain: SQTIHQWPATLVQPVGSPLSLECTVEGTSNPNLYWYRQAAGRGLQLLFYSVGIGQISSEVPQNLSASRPQDRQFILSSKKLLLSDSGFYLCAWSLGGSRADTQYFGPGTRLTVL.

About this clone: Other DNA sequences from this sample encode an identical CDR3 as well. The V gene is TRBV6-6, the J gene TRBJ1-1; possible D gene TRBD1, 6 bases. V was cut by 10 bases and J by 5 bases, with 20 bases left in between. The germline V gene has CDR1 MNHNY and CDR2 SVGAGI (reference sequence). The CDR3 is made up of 14 amino acids. The CDR3 region is CATTLGGGGTEAFF. The CDR3 DNA sequence: TGTGCCACCACCCTCGGAGGGGGAGGGACTGAAGCTTTCTTT.

CDR3 in DNA: TGTGCCAGTAGTATTGGGGGGGGCCCTTATCAGCCCCAGCATTTT. The encoded protein is CASSIGGGPYQPQHF. The genes are TRBV19 and TRBJ1-5, with a possible D match to TRBD1 (6 bases). This CDR3 comprises 15 residues. Germline CDR1 LNHDA, CDR2 SQIVND (reference sequence). V dropped 3 bases and J dropped 5 bases, with 14 bases sitting between them. Together with reference TRBV19 and TRBJ1-5, the CDR3 gives the full variable domain: DGGITQSPKYLFRKEGQNVTLSCEQNLNHDAMYWYRQDPGQGLRLIYYSQIVNDFQKGDIAEGYSVSREKKESFPLTVTSAQKNPTAFYLCASSIGGGPYQPQHFGDGTRLSIL.

This clone was seen more than once but under ten times. The CDR3 region is CASSLGGNEKLFF. The CDR3 nucleotides are TGTGCCAGCAGTTTAGGCGGTAATGAAAAACTGTTTTTT. V gene TRBV12-3 or TRBV12-4 combines with J gene TRBJ1-4; D not certain. The V and J ends lost 1 base and 4 bases respectively, with 4 bases between them. CDR3 length: 13 residues.

The chain joins TRBV11-2 to TRBJ1-1, with TRBD1 as a possible D gene (5 bases). The CDR3 has 14 amino acids. Trimming took off 6 bases at V and 4 bases at J, with 15 bases between the two ends. Germline assignment: CDR1 SGHAT and CDR2 FQNNGV. Here the CDR3 reads CASSRPGGVTEAFF. In DNA, the CDR3 is TGTGCCAGCAGTCGACCCGGGGGGGTCACTGAAGCTTTCTTT.